The T cell receptor beta chain under discussion was sequenced for a study of cytomegalovirus exposure and HLA in healthy donors. From germline, CDR1 is LGHNA and CDR2 YSLEER. V gave up 2 bases and J gave up 5 bases, with 9 bases separating them. The CDR3 contains 13 residues. Sequencing was performed with immunoSEQ multiplex PCR; in TCRdb, only in-frame clones are kept and a portion is missing. The profile covers over 150,000 clones, with about 88% appearing a single time and approximately 20% taken by the ten largest. The receptor was derived from a man aged 18 to 30 in good health and CMV-seropositive. The chain carries TRBV4-3 and TRBJ1-1; no clear D gene. Sequenced input: PBMCs. This chain's CDR3 is CASSQYSGTEAFF. The CDR3 bases are TGCGCCAGCAGCCAATACAGCGGGACTGAAGCTTTCTTT.